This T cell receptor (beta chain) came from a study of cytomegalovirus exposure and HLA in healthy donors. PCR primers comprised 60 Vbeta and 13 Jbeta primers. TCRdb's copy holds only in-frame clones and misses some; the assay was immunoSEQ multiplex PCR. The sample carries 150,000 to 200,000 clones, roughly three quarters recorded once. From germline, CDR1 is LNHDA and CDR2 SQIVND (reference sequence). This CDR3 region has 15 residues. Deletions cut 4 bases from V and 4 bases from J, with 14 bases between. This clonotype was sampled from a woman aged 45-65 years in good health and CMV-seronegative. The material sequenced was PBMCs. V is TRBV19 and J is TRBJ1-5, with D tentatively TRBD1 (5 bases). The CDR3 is CASSKFSDTNQPQHF. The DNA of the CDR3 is TGTGCCAGTAGTAAGTTCTCGGACACAAATCAGCCCCAGCATTTT. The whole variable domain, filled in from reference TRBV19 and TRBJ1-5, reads DGGITQSPKYLFRKEGQNVTLSCEQNLNHDAMYWYRQDPGQGLRLIYYSQIVNDFQKGDIAEGYSVSREKKESFPLTVTSAQKNPTAFYLCASSKFSDTNQPQHFGDGTRLSIL.